Each of the 20 T cell receptor beta chains below was sequenced from the same sample in a study of shared clonotypes between healthy human individuals. Repertoires were generated with immunoSEQ multiplex PCR, while TCRdb's copy carries only in-frame clones and drops some. The sample has about 2.5 million clones, 80% to 95% seen once. The sequenced sample consisted of naive CD4+ T cells from PBMCs. Documented subset: CD45RA+ positively selected. All receptors come from a man between 18 and 35 years old in good health. Some clones in this sample may be carry-over from other donors' samples.

This clone was picked up one time. V is TRBV21-1 and J is TRBJ2-1; the D call TRBD2 from the table was never checked on the DNA. TRBV21-1 is described as a pseudogene. There are 17 residues in the CDR3. The CDR3 protein is CASSPRLAGAPYNEQFF. CDR3 DNA sequence: TGTGCCAGCAGCCCTCGACTAGCGGGAGCCCCCTACAATGAGCAGTTCTTC.

This clone has only one observation. Other DNA sequences of this sample code for an identical CDR3. The chain has TRBV6-5 and TRBJ1-2; D gene unclear. V was trimmed by 5 bases and J by 3 bases, leaving 10 bases between them. Germline V gene lookup returns CDR1 MNHEY and CDR2 SVGAGI. The CDR3 is 13 residues long. This chain's CDR3 is CASSPDGDYGYTF. CDR3 DNA sequence: TGTGCCAGCAGTCCCGACGGAGACTATGGCTACACCTTC.

V usage is TRBV5-1 and J usage is TRBJ2-3; D remains ambiguous. Trimming cost V 2 bases and J 4 bases, with 11 bases left between them. CDR1 is SGHRS, CDR2 YFSETQ, per germline. This CDR3 has 14 amino acids. The CDR3: CASSFTLGADTQYF. Here the CDR3 DNA reads TGCGCCAGCAGCTTCACCTTGGGCGCAGATACGCAGTATTTT.

This sequence joins TRBV6-1 and TRBJ2-1; D possibly uses TRBD1 or TRBD2 (6 bases each). The CDR3 extends over 14 amino acids. The germline gives CDR1 MNHNS, CDR2 SASEGT. The CDR3 protein is CATAGQGSYNEQFF. Here the CDR3 DNA reads TGTGCTACGGCGGGACAAGGCTCCTACAATGAGCAGTTCTTC.

V usage is TRBV7-2 and J usage is TRBJ2-1; D possibly corresponds to TRBD2 (6 bases). Germline V gives CDR1 SGHTA, CDR2 FQGNSA. The CDR3 consists of 16 residues. V lost 1 base and J 3 bases, leaving 13 bases between the germline ends. CDR3 protein: CASSLGFGGYYNEQFF. CDR3 DNA sequence: TGTGCCAGCAGCTTAGGTTTCGGGGGATACTACAATGAGCAGTTCTTC.

The V and J genes are TRBV9 and TRBJ2-1; D is possibly TRBD1 (8 bases). Per germline, CDR1 SGDLS and CDR2 YYNGEE. The V end was cut by 1 base, the J end by 7 bases, with 12 bases between. CDR3 size: 14 residues. The CDR3 sequence is CASSVTGGGNEQFF. The CDR3 coding sequence is TGTGCCAGCAGCGTAACAGGGGGAGGGAATGAGCAGTTCTTC.

The chain couples TRBV4-1 to TRBJ2-1, with TRBD2 identical over 12 bases. V was clipped by 1 base and J by 2 bases; unmatched bases: 6. This CDR3 has 18 residues. CDR1 is MGHRA, CDR2 YSYEKL, per germline. CDR3 protein: CASSQAPTSGRTYNEQFF. The CDR3 DNA is TGCGCCAGCAGCCAAGCCCCCACTAGCGGGAGGACCTACAATGAGCAGTTCTTC.

V is TRBV5-6 and J is TRBJ1-3; D not certain. Germline CDR1 and CDR2: SGHDT and YYEEEE. The CDR3 is made up of 18 amino acids. The V end lost 4 bases, the J end lost 0 bases, and 20 bases lay between the germline ends. CDR3: CASSVNGPSRFSGNTIYF. CDR3 bases: TGTGCCAGCAGCGTGAACGGACCGTCGCGATTCTCTGGAAACACCATATATTTT.

The chain links TRBV10-3 to TRBJ2-7; D may be TRBD2 (6 bases). This CDR3 contains 15 residues. V lost 2 bases and J 4 bases, leaving 15 bases between the germline ends. CDR1 is ENHRY and CDR2 is SYGVKD in the germline V gene. DNA for the CDR3: TGTGCCATCAGTGAGGCGGGGTCGGCTGCGTACGAGCAGTACTTC. This gives the protein CAISEAGSAAYEQYF.

The V call is TRBV6-1, the J call TRBJ1-2, with 8 bases aligning to TRBD1. The CDR3 is 14 amino acids. The V and J ends lost 6 bases and 4 bases, in that order; junction bases with no gene match: 7. Germline values: CDR1 MNHNS, CDR2 SASEGT. This CDR3 is CASSPGTGTYGYTF. CDR3 DNA: TGTGCCAGCAGCCCCGGGACAGGAACCTATGGCTACACCTTC.

The V gene is TRBV19, the J gene TRBJ1-5; D call uncertain. Germline-derived CDR1 and CDR2 are LNHDA and SQIVND (reference sequence). The CDR3 spans 16 residues. Trimming shortened V by 5 bases and J by 4 bases, and 18 bases separated the two germline ends. CDR3 sequence (DNA): TGTGCCAGTAGTGCTTATACCCCCCGGGCAAATCAGCCCCAGCATTTT. It specifies CASSAYTPRANQPQHF.

The gene calls are TRBV5-6 and TRBJ1-6; 11 positions match TRBD1. Trimming cost V 4 bases and J 7 bases; bases outside gene matches: 7. Germline values: CDR1 SGHDT, CDR2 YYEEEE. This CDR3 contains 16 residues. The CDR3 DNA sequence: TGTGCCAGCAGCCTGGACAGGGGGCTGGAGAATTCACCCCTCCACTTT. Translation: CASSLDRGLENSPLHF.

On this clone: Other DNA sequences in the same sample also yield this CDR3. V gene TRBV9 combines with J gene TRBJ2-1; a possible D gene is TRBD2 (6 bases). Per the germline V gene, CDR1 is SGDLS and CDR2 is YYNGEE. The CDR3 extends over 15 amino acids. V was clipped by 3 bases and J by 2 bases, with 12 bases between them. CDR3 bases: TGTGCCAGCAGCGCAGCTGGCGGGACCTACAATGAGCAGTTCTTC. It yields the protein CASSAAGGTYNEQFF.

CDR3 amino acids: CASSLYPSVNSGRDNEQFF. Here the CDR3 DNA reads TGCGCCAGCAGCTTGTACCCCTCTGTAAATAGCGGGAGGGACAATGAGCAGTTCTTC. The V gene is TRBV5-1, the J gene TRBJ2-1; 11 bases line up with TRBD2. Germline V CDR1 and CDR2: SGHRS, YFSETQ. The junction had 14 bases not matched to a gene; V was cut back by 1 base and J by 5 bases. The CDR3 spans 19 residues. Looking up the rest from reference TRBV5-1 and TRBJ2-1 gives the full variable domain: KAGVTQTPRYLIKTRGQQVTLSCSPISGHRSVSWYQQTPGQGLQFLFEYFSETQRNKGNFPGRFSGRQFSNSRSEMNVSTLELGDSALYLCASSLYPSVNSGRDNEQFFGPGTRLTVL.

This rearrangement joins TRBV5-1 to TRBJ1-2, with D possibly TRBD1 on 5 matching bases. Trimming removed 0 bases from V and 4 bases from J, with 10 bases in between. CDR1 is SGHRS, CDR2 YFSETQ, per germline. The CDR3 extends over 14 amino acids. This CDR3 reads CASSLDRLLYGYTF. The CDR3 DNA reads as TGCGCCAGCAGCTTGGACAGGCTACTCTATGGCTACACCTTC.

In nucleotides, the CDR3 is TGTGCCAGCAGCTCGCAGGGATTTCAGCCCCAGCATTTT. Translating it yields CASSSQGFQPQHF. The V and J genes are TRBV5-5 and TRBJ1-5, with D tentatively TRBD1 (5 bases). This CDR3 comprises 13 residues. Trimming removed 3 bases at V and 6 bases at J, with 10 bases between. Germline lookup yields CDR1 SGHKS and CDR2 YYEKEE (reference sequence). Together with reference TRBV5-5 and TRBJ1-5, the CDR3 gives the full variable domain: DAGVTQSPTHLIKTRGQQVTLRCSPISGHKSVSWYQQVLGQGPQFIFQYYEKEERGRGNFPDRFSARQFPNYSSELNVNALLLGDSALYLCASSSQGFQPQHFGDGTRLSIL.

The chain couples TRBV5-8 to TRBJ1-2; D is perhaps TRBD1 (5 bases). The germline V gene has CDR1 SGHTS and CDR2 YDEGEE. Trimming shortened V by 2 bases and J by 8 bases, and 13 bases separated the two germline ends. The CDR3 sequence is 13 residues long. CDR3 sequence reads: CASSFGREEGYTF. The CDR3 DNA reads TGTGCCAGCAGCTTTGGCAGGGAGGAGGGCTACACCTTC.

The rearrangement links TRBV7-2 to TRBJ1-6, with no clear D. Trimming cost V 5 bases and J 2 bases, with 13 bases left between them. Germline loops: CDR1 SGHTA, CDR2 FQGNSA. The CDR3 covers 16 residues. The CDR3 sequence is CASSTRQTAYNSPLHF. The CDR3 DNA follows: TGTGCCAGCAGCACTCGACAAACGGCCTATAATTCACCCCTCCACTTT. Using reference TRBV7-2 and TRBJ1-6 for the parts outside the CDR3, the full variable domain is GAGVSQSPSNKVTEKGKDVELRCDPISGHTALYWYRQSLGQGLEFLIYFQGNSAPDKSGLPSDRFSAERTGGSVSTLTIQRTQQEDSAVYLCASSTRQTAYNSPLHFGNGTRLTVT.

The chain combines TRBV7-6 with TRBJ2-1, with no clear D. The V end was cut by 5 bases, the J end by 5 bases, with 10 bases between. Germline V gene data show CDR1 as SGHVS and CDR2 as FNYEAQ. This CDR3 region has 13 residues. The CDR3 nucleotides read TGTGCCAGCAGCCCCCAAAGGGACAATGAGCAGTTCTTC. It yields the protein CASSPQRDNEQFF. The entire variable domain, with the rest obtained from reference TRBV7-6 and TRBJ2-1, is as follows: GAGVSQSPRYKVTKRGQDVALRCDPISGHVSLYWYRQALGQGPEFLTYFNYEAQQDKSGLPNDRFSAERPEGSISTLTIQRTEQRDSAMYRCASSPQRDNEQFFGPGTRLTVL.

The V and J genes are TRBV27 and TRBJ1-2, with TRBD1 as a possible D gene (6 bases). The CDR3 covers 11 residues. V lost 5 bases and J lost 10, with 11 bases in between. Germline lookup yields CDR1 MNHEY and CDR2 SMNVEV (reference sequence). In DNA form, the CDR3 reads TGTGCCAGCAGTCCCCAGGGGTCCTACACCTTC. This codes for CASSPQGSYTF.